The 15 T cell receptor beta chains below all came from one sample that was sequenced in a study of T-cell reconstitution after alpha-beta-depleted transplantation in children. Preparation of the TCRbeta library used unique molecular identifiers. TCRdb reprocessed the PCR reads with MiXCR, giving one entry per CDR3 protein. Here the sample spans around 600,000 distinct CDR3 sequences, 23% being singletons. The sample in question was PBMCs, mostly from graft donor cells, obtained 360 days after TCRalphabeta/CD19-depleted stem cell transplant. The receptors shown here come from a boy under three years old who had a stem cell transplant for acute myeloid leukemia, so the T cells may come from the graft donor.

The V gene is TRBV12-3 or TRBV12-4, the J gene TRBJ1-5; D remains ambiguous. V was trimmed by 2 bases and J by 3 bases, leaving 14 bases between them. The CDR3 runs 16 residues. This CDR3 is CASSLFGQEANQPQHF. The DNA for the CDR3 is TGTGCCAGCAGTTTATTCGGGCAGGAAGCCAATCAGCCCCAGCATTTT.

V and J are TRBV9 and TRBJ2-5, with 8 bases matching TRBD2. The length of the CDR3 is 17 residues. With V trimmed by 3 bases and J by 5 bases, 15 bases remained unmatched. Germline CDR1 is SGDLS and CDR2 is YYNGEE. The CDR3 coding sequence is TGTGCCAGCAGCGCTGATCCGGGACTAGGATCCGGGGAGACCCAGTACTTC. Protein product: CASSADPGLGSGETQYF.

In its sample, this clonotype was seen many times. V gene TRBV5-1 combines with J gene TRBJ2-3; D unresolved. CDR1 and CDR2 from the germline V gene are SGHRS and YFSETQ. Trimming took 3 bases from V and 2 from J, leaving 10 bases between them. The CDR3 sequence is 14 residues long. The CDR3 spells CASSSSAYTDTQYF. As DNA, the CDR3 is TGCGCCAGCAGCTCCAGTGCCTACACAGATACGCAGTATTTT.

In this sample, this clonotype turned up a few times. This chain links TRBV20-1 with TRBJ2-4, with D unclear. The V end was cut by 3 bases, the J end by 8 bases, with 5 bases between. CDR3 size: 10 residues. Per germline, CDR1 DFQATT and CDR2 SNEGSKA (reference sequence). CDR3 sequence (DNA): TGCAGTGCTAGCGGCGACATTCAGTACTTC. This gives the protein CSASGDIQYF.

This clonotype was recorded at least ten times. The V call is TRBV12-3 or TRBV12-4, the J call TRBJ2-7; 12 bases are shared with TRBD1. The J segment lost 6 bases and the V segment lost 6 bases, leaving 3 bases of the junction unmatched. CDR3 length: 13 amino acids. CDR3 residues: CASSWDRGREQYF. DNA of the CDR3: TGTGCCAGCAGCTGGGACAGGGGGCGCGAGCAGTACTTC.

This clonotype has ten or more counts. J is TRBJ1-5 and V is TRBV20-1; D may be TRBD1 (5 bases). Trimming pared 6 bases from V and 0 bases from J, leaving 18 bases between. Germline CDR1 DFQATT, CDR2 SNEGSKA (reference sequence). CDR3 length: 16 amino acids. Here the CDR3 DNA reads TGCAGTGCCCCTAGGGTGGGGCCCTATAGCAATCAGCCCCAGCATTTT. It yields the protein CSAPRVGPYSNQPQHF.

There are many counts of this clonotype. The CDR3 sequence: CASSPRTSGAYEQYF. For the CDR3, the DNA is TGCGCCAGCAGCCCACGGACATCAGGCGCCTACGAGCAGTACTTC. The chain combines TRBV4-3 with TRBJ2-7; TRBD1 might be the D (5 bases). Germline CDR1 LGHNA, CDR2 YSLEER. This CDR3 is 15 amino acids long. V was pared by 4 bases and J by 2 bases, with 15 bases between.

In its sample, this clonotype was seen many times. The chain combines TRBV12-3 or TRBV12-4 with TRBJ2-1; D is undetermined. This CDR3 is built from 15 residues. The ends were cut back, 1 base at V and 6 bases at J, with 13 bases in the middle. The CDR3 sequence: CASSLEETQLNEQFF. In DNA, the CDR3 is TGTGCCAGCAGTTTAGAGGAGACCCAACTCAATGAGCAGTTCTTC.

The sample holds one count of this clonotype. At one end, the junction sequence differs from germline, possibly due to a read error. The chain combines TRBV6-1 with TRBJ2-2, with D perhaps given as TRBD1 or TRBD2 (5 bases each). CDR1 and CDR2 (germline): MNHNS, SASEGT. This CDR3 comprises 15 residues. This chain's CDR3 is CASRPIGGSVGKLFF. Written as DNA, the CDR3 is TGTGCCAGCAGACCGATTGGGGGATCCGTCGGGAAGCTGTTTTTT.

In its sample, this clonotype was seen many times. The V and J genes are TRBV7-2 and TRBJ1-2; TRBD1 is a possible D gene (5 bases). Per the germline V gene, CDR1 is SGHTA and CDR2 is FQGNSA. The CDR3 extends over 15 amino acids. Trimming removed 5 bases from V and 8 bases from J, with 21 bases in between. CDR3 bases: TGTGCCAGCAGCACCCGAGTCAGGACATTGGGCGGCTACACCTTC. Amino acids: CASSTRVRTLGGYTF.

The table lists this clonotype with a few counts. The rearrangement joins TRBV5-1 to TRBJ2-7; 7 nucleotides match TRBD1. V lost 3 bases to trimming and J lost 0 bases; unmatched junction nucleotides: 9. Germline V gene data show CDR1 as SGHRS and CDR2 as YFSETQ. The CDR3 sequence is 16 residues long. The CDR3 reads CASSSIGGQSSYEQYF. The CDR3 DNA is TGCGCCAGCAGCTCAATAGGGGGACAGAGCTCCTACGAGCAGTACTTC.

The V and J genes are TRBV5-1 and TRBJ2-6; tentatively, D is TRBD1 (6 bases). V was cut by 2 bases and J by 4 bases, with 22 bases left in between. This CDR3 region has 19 residues. Germline V gene sequence: CDR1 SGHRS, CDR2 YFSETQ. CDR3 loop: CASSLTTGQAPEGANVLTF. CDR3 sequence (DNA): TGCGCCAGCAGCTTAACGACGGGACAAGCGCCCGAGGGGGCCAACGTCCTGACTTTC.

This clonotype was counted only a few times. The chain employs TRBV19 and TRBJ1-4; D possibly corresponds to TRBD1 (6 bases). With 4 bases removed from V and 8 bases from J, the gap between germline ends came to 17 bases. This CDR3 is 15 amino acids long. Germline V CDR1 and CDR2: LNHDA, SQIVND (reference sequence). This chain's CDR3 is CASSTSTGGGEKLFF. The DNA for the CDR3 is TGTGCCAGTAGTACTTCGACAGGCGGGGGAGAAAAACTGTTTTTT. Together with reference TRBV19 and TRBJ1-4, the CDR3 gives the full variable domain: DGGITQSPKYLFRKEGQNVTLSCEQNLNHDAMYWYRQDPGQGLRLIYYSQIVNDFQKGDIAEGYSVSREKKESFPLTVTSAQKNPTAFYLCASSTSTGGGEKLFFGSGTQLSVL.

This clonotype has just a few counts. The CDR3: CASSPLEPNTGELFF. CDR3 DNA sequence: TGTGCCAGCAGCCCGCTAGAGCCGAACACCGGGGAGCTGTTTTTT. The chain recombines TRBV28 with TRBJ2-2; no clear D gene. V was shortened by 6 bases and J by 0 bases, with 11 bases between the two germline ends. The CDR3 is 15 residues long. CDR1 MDHEN and CDR2 SYDVKM come from the germline V gene.

This clonotype has more than one count but fewer than ten. The chain links TRBV5-1 to TRBJ2-5; either TRBD1 or TRBD2 may supply D (5 bases each). The germline gives CDR1 SGHRS, CDR2 YFSETQ. Trimming shortened V by 1 base and J by 5 bases, and 15 bases separated the two germline ends. CDR3 size: 15 residues. CDR3 amino acids: CASSLRSGGLETQYF. The CDR3 bases are TGCGCCAGCAGCTTGCGTAGTGGGGGTTTGGAGACCCAGTACTTC.